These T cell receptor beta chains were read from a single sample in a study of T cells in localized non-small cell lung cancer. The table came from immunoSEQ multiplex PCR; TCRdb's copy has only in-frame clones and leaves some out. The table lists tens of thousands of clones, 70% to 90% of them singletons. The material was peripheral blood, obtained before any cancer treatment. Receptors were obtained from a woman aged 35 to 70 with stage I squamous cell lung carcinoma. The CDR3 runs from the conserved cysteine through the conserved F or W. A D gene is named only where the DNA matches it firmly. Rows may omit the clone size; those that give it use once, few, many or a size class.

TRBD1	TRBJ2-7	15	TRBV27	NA	CASSLSGQIQYEQYF	TGTGCCAGCAGTTTATCGGGACAGATACAATACGAGCAGTACTTC
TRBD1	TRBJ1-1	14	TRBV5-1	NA	CASSSRTGNTEAFF	TGCGCCAGCAGCTCTAGGACAGGGAACACTGAAGCTTTCTTT
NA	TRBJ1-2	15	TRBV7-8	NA	CASSLAKGGDYGYTF	TGTGCCAGCAGCTTAGCGAAGGGAGGGGACTATGGCTACACCTTC
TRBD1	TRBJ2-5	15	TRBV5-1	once	CASTAPKGGLETQYF	TGCGCCAGCACCGCCCCGAAAGGGGGCCTAGAGACCCAGTACTTC
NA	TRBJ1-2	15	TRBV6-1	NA	CASTRDRGNVGGYTF	TGTGCCAGCACCAGGGATCGAGGGAATGTGGGTGGCTACACCTTC
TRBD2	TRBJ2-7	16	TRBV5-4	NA	CASSSLLAGGPNEQYF	TGTGCCAGCAGCTCTCTACTAGCGGGGGGGCCAAACGAGCAGTACTTC
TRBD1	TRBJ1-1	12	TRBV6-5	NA	CASSHNRGEAFF	TGTGCCAGCAGCCATAACAGGGGGGAAGCTTTCTTT
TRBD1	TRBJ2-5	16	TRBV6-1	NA	CASSEGKGAAWETQYF	TGTGCCAGCAGTGAAGGGAAGGGGGCAGCTTGGGAGACCCAGTACTTC
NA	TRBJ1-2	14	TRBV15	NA	CATSRDLAVEGYTF	TGTGCCACCAGCAGAGATTTAGCAGTGGAAGGCTACACCTTC
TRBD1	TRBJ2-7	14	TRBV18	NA	CASSLGQGPYEQYF	TGTGCCAGCTCGTTAGGACAGGGGCCCTACGAGCAGTACTTC
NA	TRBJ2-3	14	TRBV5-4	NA	CASSPLGAADTQYF	TGTGCCAGCAGCCCCTTGGGGGCGGCTGATACGCAGTATTTT
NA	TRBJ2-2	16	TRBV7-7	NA	CASSLDPGAKSGELFF	TGTGCTAGCAGCTTAGATCCGGGGGCTAAGTCCGGGGAGCTGTTTTTT
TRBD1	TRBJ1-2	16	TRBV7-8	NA	CASSFGQGAANYGYTF	TGTGCCAGCAGCTTCGGACAGGGAGCCGCTAACTATGGCTACACCTTC
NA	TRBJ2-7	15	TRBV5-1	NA	CASSLAGQRGYEQYF	TGCGCCAGCAGCTTGGCAGGACAGAGGGGATACGAGCAGTACTTC
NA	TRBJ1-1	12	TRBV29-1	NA	CSVEATHSEAFF	TGCAGCGTTGAAGCCACACACAGTGAAGCTTTCTTT
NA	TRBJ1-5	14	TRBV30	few	CAWSYNGASQPQHF	TGTGCCTGGAGCTATAACGGGGCGAGTCAGCCCCAGCATTTT
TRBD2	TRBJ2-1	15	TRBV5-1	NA	CASSLQLAGEDEQFF	TGCGCCAGCAGCTTGCAACTAGCGGGGGAGGATGAGCAGTTCTTC
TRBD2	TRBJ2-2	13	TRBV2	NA	CASNQRGGGELFF	TGTGCCAGCAACCAGCGGGGGGGCGGGGAGCTGTTTTTT
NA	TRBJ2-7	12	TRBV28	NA	CASSGATHEQYF	TGTGCCAGCAGTGGGGCGACACACGAGCAGTACTTC
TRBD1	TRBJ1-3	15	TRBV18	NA	CASFPGQLSGNTIYF	TGTGCCAGCTTTCCGGGACAGCTCTCTGGAAACACCATATATTTT
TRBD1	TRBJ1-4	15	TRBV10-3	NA	CAIKGQDTTNEKLFF	TGTGCCATCAAAGGACAGGATACAACTAATGAAAAACTGTTTTTT
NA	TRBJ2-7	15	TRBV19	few	CASRLGGFELGEQYF	TGTGCCAGTAGGCTCGGGGGATTCGAGTTGGGTGAGCAGTACTTC
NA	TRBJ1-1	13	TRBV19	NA	CASSIGMNTEAFF	TGTGCCAGTAGTATAGGTATGAACACTGAAGCTTTCTTT
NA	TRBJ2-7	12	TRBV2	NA	CASSEARVEQYF	TGTGCCAGCAGTGAAGCGAGGGTCGAGCAGTACTTC
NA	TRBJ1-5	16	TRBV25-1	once	CASPDRKENSNQPQHF	TGTGCCAGTCCGGACAGAAAGGAAAATAGCAATCAGCCCCAGCATTTT
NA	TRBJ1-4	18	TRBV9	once	CASSVLGSGFATNEKLFF	TGTGCCAGCAGCGTACTCGGAAGCGGGTTTGCAACTAATGAAAAACTGTTTTTT
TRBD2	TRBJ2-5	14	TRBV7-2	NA	CASSLSGGRETQYF	TGTGCCAGCAGTCTTAGCGGGGGGAGGGAGACCCAGTACTTC
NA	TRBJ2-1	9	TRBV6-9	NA	CANNNEQFF	TGTGCCAACAACAATGAGCAGTTCTTC
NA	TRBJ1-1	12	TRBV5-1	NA	CASSNVNTEAFF	TGCGCCAGCAGCAATGTAAACACTGAAGCTTTCTTT
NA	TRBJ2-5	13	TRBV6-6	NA	CASSYQWEETQYF	TGTGCCAGCAGTTACCAATGGGAAGAGACCCAGTACTTC
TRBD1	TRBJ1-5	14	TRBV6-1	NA	CASSAQGVSQPQHF	TGTGCCAGCAGTGCACAGGGGGTCAGTCAGCCCCAGCATTTT
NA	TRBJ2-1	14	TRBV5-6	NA	CASSLRSSYNEQFF	TGTGCCAGCAGCTTGAGAAGCTCCTACAATGAGCAGTTCTTC
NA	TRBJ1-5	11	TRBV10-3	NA	CAAGPDRPEHF	TGTGCCGCAGGACCGGACAGACCGGAGCATTTT
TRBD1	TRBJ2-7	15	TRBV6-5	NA	CASSGFSAGGYEQYF	TGTGCCAGCAGTGGGTTTTCGGCAGGGGGCTACGAGCAGTACTTC
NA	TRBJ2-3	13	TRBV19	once	CASSNPPTDTQYF	TGTGCCAGTAGTAACCCCCCCACAGATACGCAGTATTTT
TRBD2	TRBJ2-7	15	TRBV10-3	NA	CAISETSGGTYEQYF	TGTGCCATCAGTGAGACTAGCGGGGGAACCTACGAGCAGTACTTC
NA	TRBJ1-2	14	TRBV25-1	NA	CASSDAGIVRGYTF	TGTGCCAGCAGTGATGCAGGGATAGTTAGAGGCTACACCTTC
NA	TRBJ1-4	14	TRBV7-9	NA	CASSLAGVVEKLFF	TGTGCCAGCAGCTTAGCGGGAGTGGTTGAAAAACTGTTTTTT
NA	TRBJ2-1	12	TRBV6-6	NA	CASSRTRDEQFF	TGTGCCAGCAGCCGTACTAGGGATGAGCAGTTCTTC
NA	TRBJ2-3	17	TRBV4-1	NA	CASSPLRVVVTADTQYF	TGCGCCAGCAGCCCCTTAAGGGTGGTTGTTACGGCAGATACGCAGTATTTT
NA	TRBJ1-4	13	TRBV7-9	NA	CASRNQKEEKLFF	TGTGCCAGCAGGAATCAGAAGGAAGAAAAACTGTTTTTT
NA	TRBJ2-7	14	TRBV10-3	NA	CAISAGPPTYEQYF	TGTGCCATCAGCGCGGGGCCGCCTACCTACGAGCAGTACTTC
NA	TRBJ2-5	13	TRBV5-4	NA	CASSLGRQETQYF	TGTGCCAGCAGCTTGGGTCGGCAAGAGACCCAGTACTTC
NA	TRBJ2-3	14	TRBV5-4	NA	CASSSKQGADTQYF	TGTGCCAGCAGCTCAAAACAGGGAGCAGATACGCAGTATTTT
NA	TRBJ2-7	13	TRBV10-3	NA	CAISVNRVDEQYF	TGTGCCATCAGTGTTAACAGGGTTGACGAGCAGTACTTC
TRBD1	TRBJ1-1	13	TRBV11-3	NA	CASSFDRGTEAFF	TGTGCCAGCAGCTTCGACAGGGGGACTGAAGCTTTCTTT
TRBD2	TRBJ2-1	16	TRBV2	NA	CASSEEGIAGGFEQFF	TGTGCCAGCAGTGAAGAAGGGATAGCGGGGGGCTTCGAGCAGTTCTTC
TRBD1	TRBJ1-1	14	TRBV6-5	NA	CASSYRQGLLLAFF	TGTGCCAGCAGCTACAGACAGGGGCTCCTTCTGGCTTTCTTT
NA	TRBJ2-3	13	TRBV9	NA	CASSGGPGDTQYF	TGTGCCAGCAGCGGGGGTCCGGGAGATACGCAGTATTTT
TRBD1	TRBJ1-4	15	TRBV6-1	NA	CASSPPGGSNEKLFF	TGTGCCAGCAGCCCCCCAGGGGGCAGTAATGAAAAACTGTTTTTT
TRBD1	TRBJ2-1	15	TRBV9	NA	CASSVEGQGGNEQFF	TGTGCCAGCAGCGTAGAGGGACAGGGCGGTAATGAGCAGTTCTTC
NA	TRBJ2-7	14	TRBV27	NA	CASSFYRDSYEQYF	TGTGCCAGCAGTTTCTACAGGGACTCCTACGAGCAGTACTTC
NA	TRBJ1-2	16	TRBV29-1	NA	CSVEEGVLGGGGGYTF	TGCAGCGTTGAAGAGGGTGTTTTGGGGGGCGGTGGGGGCTACACCTTC
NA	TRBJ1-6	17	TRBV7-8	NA	CASSRTQGPAYNSPLHF	TGTGCCAGCAGCCGTACACAGGGTCCCGCCTATAATTCACCCCTCCACTTT
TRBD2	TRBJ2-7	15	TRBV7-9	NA	CASSPRLAGEYEQYF	TGTGCCAGCAGCCCGCGACTAGCGGGGGAATACGAGCAGTACTTC
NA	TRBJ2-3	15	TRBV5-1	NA	CASSLGGTSTDTQYF	TGCGCCAGCAGCTTAGGGGGGACTAGCACAGATACGCAGTATTTT
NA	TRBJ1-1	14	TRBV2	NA	CASRNTRRNTEAFF	TGTGCCAGCAGAAACACCCGAAGGAACACTGAAGCTTTCTTT